This T cell receptor beta chain was sequenced in a study of cytomegalovirus exposure and HLA in healthy donors. A multiplex PCR was run with 60 Vbeta primers and 13 Jbeta primers. Generated by immunoSEQ multiplex PCR, the TCRdb table keeps only in-frame clones and is missing some. The table includes about 140,000 clones, approximately 73% detected once. This CDR3 has 13 residues. Germline V gene sequence: CDR1 MNHEY, CDR2 SMNVEV (reference sequence). V lost 2 bases and J lost 3, with 7 bases in between. Sequencing was carried out using PBMCs. J is TRBJ1-1 and V is TRBV27; D is ambiguous. The receptor was derived from a man under 40 in good health and CMV-seropositive. CDR3 amino acids: CASSLQADTEAFF. The DNA of the CDR3 is TGTGCCAGCAGTTTACAGGCAGACACTGAAGCTTTCTTT.